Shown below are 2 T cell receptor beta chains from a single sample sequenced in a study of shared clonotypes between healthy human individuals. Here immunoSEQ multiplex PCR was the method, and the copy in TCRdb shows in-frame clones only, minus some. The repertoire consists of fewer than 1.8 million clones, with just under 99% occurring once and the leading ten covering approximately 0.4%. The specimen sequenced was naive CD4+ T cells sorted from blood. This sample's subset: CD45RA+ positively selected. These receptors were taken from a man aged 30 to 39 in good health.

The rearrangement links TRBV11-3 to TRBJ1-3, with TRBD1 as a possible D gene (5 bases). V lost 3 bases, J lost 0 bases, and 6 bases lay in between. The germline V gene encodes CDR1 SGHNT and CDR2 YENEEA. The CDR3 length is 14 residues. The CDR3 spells CASSLGGSGNTIYF. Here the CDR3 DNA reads TGTGCCAGCAGCTTGGGGGGCTCTGGAAACACCATATATTTT.

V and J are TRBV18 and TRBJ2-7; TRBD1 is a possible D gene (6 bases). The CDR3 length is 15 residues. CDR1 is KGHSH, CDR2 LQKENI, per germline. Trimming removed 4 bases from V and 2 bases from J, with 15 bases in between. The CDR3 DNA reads TGTGCCAGCTCACAGGGACAAACCAAAACCTACGAGCAGTACTTC. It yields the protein CASSQGQTKTYEQYF.